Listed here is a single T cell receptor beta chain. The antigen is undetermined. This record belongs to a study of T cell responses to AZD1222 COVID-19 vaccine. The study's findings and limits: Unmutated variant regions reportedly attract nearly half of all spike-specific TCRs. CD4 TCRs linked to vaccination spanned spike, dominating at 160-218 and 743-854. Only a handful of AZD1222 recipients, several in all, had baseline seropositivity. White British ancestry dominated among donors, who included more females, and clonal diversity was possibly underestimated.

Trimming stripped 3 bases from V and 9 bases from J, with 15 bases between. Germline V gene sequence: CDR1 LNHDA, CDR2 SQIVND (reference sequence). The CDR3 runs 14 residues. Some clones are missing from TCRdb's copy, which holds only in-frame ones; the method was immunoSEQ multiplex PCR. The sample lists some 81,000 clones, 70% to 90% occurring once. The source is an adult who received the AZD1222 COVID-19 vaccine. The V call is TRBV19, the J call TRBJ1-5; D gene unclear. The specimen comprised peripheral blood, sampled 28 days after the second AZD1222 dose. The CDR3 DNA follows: TGTGCCAGTAGTATGGATTCCGGCTCGGGGCCCCAGCATTTT. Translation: CASSMDSGSGPQHF.